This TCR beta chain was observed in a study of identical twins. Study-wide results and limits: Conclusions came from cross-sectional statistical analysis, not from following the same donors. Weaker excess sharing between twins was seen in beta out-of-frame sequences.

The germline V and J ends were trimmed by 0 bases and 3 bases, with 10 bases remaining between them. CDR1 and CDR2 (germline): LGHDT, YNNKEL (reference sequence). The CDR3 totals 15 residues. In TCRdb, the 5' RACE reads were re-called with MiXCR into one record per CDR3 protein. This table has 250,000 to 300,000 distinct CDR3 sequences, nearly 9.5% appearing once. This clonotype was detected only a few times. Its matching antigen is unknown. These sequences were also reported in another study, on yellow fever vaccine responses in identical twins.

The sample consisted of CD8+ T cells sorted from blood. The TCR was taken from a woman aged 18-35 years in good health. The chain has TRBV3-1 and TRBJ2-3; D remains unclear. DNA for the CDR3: TGTGCCAGCAGCCAAGAAGAAGTATGGACAGATACGCAGTATTTT. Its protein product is CASSQEEVWTDTQYF.